Below are 26 T cell receptor beta chains sequenced from a single sample in a study of T cell responses to AZD1222 COVID-19 vaccine. Clones were sequenced by immunoSEQ multiplex PCR, and TCRdb holds only the in-frame ones, with some missing. The table includes about 120,000 clones, roughly 87% detected once. Sample: peripheral blood, taken on day 0 of AZD1222 vaccination. All receptors derive from an adult in good health.

The genes are TRBV7-9 and TRBJ1-1; 8 bases line up with TRBD1. Per the germline V gene, CDR1 is SEHNR and CDR2 is FQNEAQ (reference sequence). V lost 3 bases, J lost 5 bases, and 8 bases stayed unmatched. CDR3 size: 15 residues. This CDR3 reads CASSLGGQGGTEAFF. CDR3 nucleotides: TGTGCCAGCAGCTTGGGAGGACAGGGCGGAACTGAAGCTTTCTTT.

The gene calls are TRBV27 and TRBJ2-7; TRBD1 matches 8 bases. This CDR3 has 14 residues. V lost 7 bases, J lost 2 bases, and 7 bases stayed unmatched. The V gene's germline CDR1 is MNHEY and CDR2 SMNVEV (reference sequence). CDR3 in DNA: TGTGCCAGCACCTTAACAGGGGGTGCCTACGAGCAGTACTTC. Amino acid sequence: CASTLTGGAYEQYF.

The chain uses TRBV6-5 and TRBJ1-1, with 7 nucleotides matching TRBD1. Germline lookup yields CDR1 MNHEY and CDR2 SVGAGI. This CDR3 comprises 14 residues. V shed 0 bases and J 9 bases; nucleotides not matched to a gene: 7. CDR3 DNA sequence: TGTGCCAGCAGTTACTCATCCAGACAGGGAAAAGCTTTCTTT. Translating gives CASSYSSRQGKAFF.

The rearrangement joins TRBV21-1 to TRBJ1-1; the DNA was not compared with TRBD1, the D call given in the table. TRBV21-1 is marked as a pseudogene. This CDR3 comprises 9 residues. The CDR3 DNA follows: TGTGCCAGCACCTGGCCGGCTTTCTTT. Its protein is CASTWPAFF.

This chain connects TRBV4-1 to TRBJ2-1; possibly TRBD2 for D (6 bases). CDR3 length equals 14 residues. Trimming took off 1 base at V and 7 bases at J, with 11 bases between the two ends. The germline V gene encodes CDR1 MGHRA and CDR2 YSYEKL. The CDR3 here is CASSQGEVVNEQFF. The CDR3 bases are TGCGCCAGCAGCCAAGGGGAGGTGGTGAATGAGCAGTTCTTC.

The chain recombines TRBV7-3 with TRBJ2-1, with D hard to call. Germline CDR1 is SGHTA and CDR2 is FQGTGA. The CDR3 has 14 amino acids. V was trimmed by 5 bases and J by 5 bases, leaving 13 bases between them. CDR3 in amino acids: CASSGSVGDNEQFF. CDR3 in DNA: TGTGCCAGCAGCGGATCCGTTGGGGACAATGAGCAGTTCTTC.

This clone turned up a few times. CDR3 in amino acids: CASSDSLAGNNEQFF. CDR3 DNA: TGTGCCAGCAGTGACTCTTTGGCGGGGAACAATGAGCAGTTCTTC. This chain joins TRBV6-4 and TRBJ2-1, with D possibly TRBD2 on 6 matching bases. Germline V gene sequence: CDR1 MRHNA, CDR2 SNTAGT. The CDR3 extends over 15 amino acids. Trimming removed 0 bases from V and 5 bases from J, with 11 bases in between.

The V gene is TRBV3-1 (or the pseudogene TRBV3-2), the J gene TRBJ1-6, with D unresolved. V was trimmed by 1 base and J by 0 bases, leaving 10 bases between them. Looked up from germline, CDR1 is LGHDT and CDR2 is YNNKEL (reference sequence). This CDR3 region has 17 residues. The CDR3 sequence is CASSQVSGSSYNSPLHF. CDR3 coding DNA: TGTGCCAGCAGCCAAGTCTCGGGTTCCTCCTATAATTCACCCCTCCACTTT.

The chain combines TRBV30 with TRBJ2-1; 11 nucleotides align to TRBD2. Germline loops: CDR1 GTSNPN, CDR2 SVGIG (reference sequence). V lost 3 bases and J lost 6; bases outside the gene matches: 10. CDR3 length equals 16 residues. Here the CDR3 DNA reads TGTGCCTGGAGGCTAGCGGGGGGCGGACCGGGCAATGAGCAGTTCTTC. As protein: CAWRLAGGGPGNEQFF.

The V and J genes are TRBV6-5 and TRBJ1-5, with unresolved D. V lost 4 bases to trimming and J lost 0 bases, with 13 bases between them. CDR3 length: 16 residues. Germline CDR1 MNHEY, CDR2 SVGAGI. CDR3 loop: CASSSLSGSSNQPQHF. The CDR3 coding sequence is TGTGCCAGCAGTTCCCTCTCGGGCTCTAGCAATCAGCCCCAGCATTTT.

The chain uses TRBV5-6 and TRBJ2-7, with 7 bases matching TRBD1. V was pared by 2 bases and J by 3 bases, with 8 bases of the junction left unmatched. CDR1 and CDR2 from the germline V gene are SGHDT and YYEEEE. The length of the CDR3 is 15 residues. CDR3 nucleotide sequence: TGTGCCAGCAGCTTAGGGGGACAGATAGTCTACGAGCAGTACTTC. Its translation is CASSLGGQIVYEQYF.

This chain connects TRBV9 to TRBJ2-7; TRBD1 agrees at 10 bases. The germline V gene encodes CDR1 SGDLS and CDR2 YYNGEE. J gave up 1 base and V 8 bases, and 3 bases lay outside the gene matches. The CDR3 totals 13 residues. The CDR3 coding sequence is TGTGCCAGTGGGACAGGGGCGTCCTACGAGCAGTACTTC. This codes for CASGTGASYEQYF.

The chain is built from TRBV7-8 and TRBJ1-1; unclear D gene. Per the germline V gene, CDR1 is SGHVS and CDR2 is FQNEAQ. This CDR3 contains 13 residues. Trimming left V 1 base short and J 4 bases short, with 7 bases between. This CDR3 is CASSLGQATEAFF. In DNA, the CDR3 is TGTGCCAGCAGCTTAGGGCAGGCCACTGAAGCTTTCTTT.

In its sample, this clone was seen once. This rearrangement joins TRBV30 to TRBJ1-1; possibly TRBD1 for D (6 bases). This CDR3 spans 12 amino acids. From germline, CDR1 is GTSNPN and CDR2 SVGIG (reference sequence). V lost 2 bases and J 11 bases, leaving 15 bases between the germline ends. The CDR3: CAWSPPGGAAFF. CDR3 nucleotide sequence: TGTGCCTGGAGTCCCCCCGGGGGCGCGGCTTTCTTT.

This chain joins TRBV24-1 and TRBJ1-2; TRBD1 agrees at 9 bases. Trimming at V came to 0 bases and at J to 4 bases, leaving 2 bases not matched to a gene. Germline V lookup: CDR1 KGHDR, CDR2 SFDVKD. This CDR3 has 15 residues. The CDR3 DNA sequence: TGTGCCACCAGTGATTTGCGACAGGGGGGCTATGGCTACACCTTC. This encodes CATSDLRQGGYGYTF.

This chain joins TRBV9 and TRBJ1-1; maybe TRBD1 (5 bases). V lost 3 bases and J lost 2, with 11 bases in between. Germline CDR1 is SGDLS and CDR2 is YYNGEE. The CDR3 contains 14 residues. CDR3 in amino acids: CASSGGDGNTEAFF. The CDR3 DNA reads TGTGCCAGCAGCGGAGGGGACGGCAACACTGAAGCTTTCTTT. Full variable domain (missing parts from reference TRBV9 and TRBJ1-1): DSGVTQTPKHLITATGQRVTLRCSPRSGDLSVYWYQQSLDQGLQFLIQYYNGEERAKGNILERFSAQQFPDLHSELNLSSLELGDSALYFCASSGGDGNTEAFFGQGTRLTVV.

The chain recombines TRBV19 with TRBJ1-2, with a possible D match to TRBD1 (5 bases). Trimming removed 5 bases from V and 2 bases from J, with 21 bases in between. Germline lookup yields CDR1 LNHDA and CDR2 SQIVND (reference sequence). CDR3 length: 17 residues. Here the CDR3 DNA reads TGTGCCAGTAGTCCACTTATCGGCGGCAGGGCAAACTATGGCTACACCTTC. It is translated as CASSPLIGGRANYGYTF.

The rearrangement uses TRBV14 and TRBJ1-6; maybe TRBD1 (5 bases). The V and J ends lost 4 bases and 10 bases respectively, with 20 bases between them. Germline CDR1 is SGHDN and CDR2 is FVKESK. This CDR3 has 16 residues. The CDR3 bases are TGTGCCAGCAGCCTCTACCGGGGCCGAAAGGGATCACCCCTCCACTTT. This encodes CASSLYRGRKGSPLHF.

The chain recombines TRBV6-5 with TRBJ1-2; perhaps TRBD1 as D (5 bases). The CDR3 consists of 14 residues. Trimming cost V 2 bases and J 8 bases, with 15 bases left between them. Germline V gene lookup returns CDR1 MNHEY and CDR2 SVGAGI. CDR3 coding DNA: TGTGCCAGCAGTTACGCGGGACCTATTAGCGGCTACACCTTC. It encodes CASSYAGPISGYTF.

This chain joins TRBV28 and TRBJ1-2; D gene unclear. Trimming cost V 7 bases and J 0 bases, with 6 bases left between them. Per germline, CDR1 MDHEN and CDR2 SYDVKM. The CDR3 runs to 12 residues. CDR3 nucleotides: TGTGCCAGCACCGGAACTAACTATGGCTACACCTTC. Translation: CASTGTNYGYTF.

The V call is TRBV9, the J call TRBJ2-3; D is possibly TRBD2 (5 bases). The CDR3 is 11 amino acids. The germline V gene encodes CDR1 SGDLS and CDR2 YYNGEE. The V end was cut by 3 bases, the J end by 7 bases, with 6 bases between. CDR3 sequence: CASSGGYTQYF. The CDR3 region has the DNA TGTGCCAGCAGCGGCGGGTATACGCAGTATTTT.

This chain links TRBV7-9 with TRBJ1-1; no reliable D call. There are 11 residues in the CDR3. V dropped 2 bases and J dropped 6 bases, with 4 bases sitting between them. Germline V gene sequence: CDR1 SEHNR, CDR2 FQNEAQ (reference sequence). CDR3: CASSLYSEAFF. Here the CDR3 DNA reads TGTGCCAGCAGCTTATACTCTGAAGCTTTCTTT.

This sequence joins TRBV28 and TRBJ1-5; D is unresolved. The CDR3 runs 12 residues. V was pared by 10 bases and J by 7 bases, with 14 bases between. Germline loops: CDR1 MDHEN, CDR2 SYDVKM. The CDR3 DNA is TGTGCCACCTGGAGGTTGGGGCAGCCCCAGCATTTT. This sequence encodes CATWRLGQPQHF.

The chain couples TRBV7-3 to TRBJ2-1; D tentatively fits TRBD1 or TRBD2 (5 bases each). The CDR3 totals 16 residues. Trimming stripped 6 bases from V and 6 bases from J, with 21 bases between. The germline V gene encodes CDR1 SGHTA and CDR2 FQGTGA. This chain's CDR3 is CASSFTGTRTVNEQFF. Written as DNA, the CDR3 is TGTGCCAGCAGTTTTACCGGGACCCGGACGGTCAATGAGCAGTTCTTC. Complete variable domain (other parts from reference TRBV7-3 and TRBJ2-1): GAGVSQTPSNKVTEKGKYVELRCDPISGHTALYWYRQSLGQGPEFLIYFQGTGAADDSGLPNDRFFAVRPEGSVSTLKIQRTERGDSAVYLCASSFTGTRTVNEQFFGPGTRLTVL.

The V call is TRBV19, the J call TRBJ2-1, with TRBD2 as a possible D gene (6 bases). Germline assignment: CDR1 LNHDA and CDR2 SQIVND (reference sequence). The CDR3 length is 15 residues. Trimming shortened V by 0 bases and J by 4 bases, and 10 bases separated the two germline ends. The CDR3 region has the DNA TGTGCCAGTAGTATAGAGGCTAGCGTTTACAATGAGCAGTTCTTC. Translation: CASSIEASVYNEQFF.

In its sample, this clone was seen once. J is TRBJ2-7 and V is TRBV27; weak D call: TRBD1 (6 bases). V was shortened by 7 bases and J by 2 bases, with 12 bases between the two germline ends. Germline CDR1 is MNHEY and CDR2 is SMNVEV (reference sequence). This CDR3 is built from 13 residues. DNA of the CDR3: TGTGCCAGCAAACAGGGCCTCACCTACGAGCAGTACTTC. It specifies CASKQGLTYEQYF.